This entry lists 16 T cell receptor beta chains sequenced from one sample in a study of T cell responses to AZD1222 COVID-19 vaccine. The method was immunoSEQ multiplex PCR; TCRdb's version includes in-frame clones alone and lacks a portion of them. The profile covers tens of thousands of clones, with more than 75% appearing a single time and 11% to 15% taken by the ten largest. Source: peripheral blood, taken 28 days after the second AZD1222 dose. The receptors derive from an adult who received the AZD1222 COVID-19 vaccine.

V and J are TRBV4-2 and TRBJ1-6; D is perhaps TRBD1 (5 bases). V was trimmed by 2 bases and J by 0 bases, leaving 11 bases between them. CDR3 size: 17 residues. CDR1 and CDR2 (germline): LGHNA, YNFKEQ. The CDR3 region is CASSQFWGSSYNSPLHF. The CDR3 nucleotides read TGTGCCAGCAGCCAATTTTGGGGGAGCTCCTATAATTCACCCCTCCACTTT.

The J gene is TRBJ1-1, the V gene TRBV29-1, with 7 bases that match TRBD1. V trimming: 7 bases; J trimming: 0 bases; junction bases outside the gene matches: 5. The CDR3 has 13 residues. Germline V CDR1 and CDR2: SQVTM, ANQGSEA. CDR3 amino acids: CSADRALNTEAFF. CDR3 in DNA: TGCAGCGCTGACAGGGCCCTGAACACTGAAGCTTTCTTT.

J is TRBJ2-3 and V is TRBV6-5; D remains unclear. Between the trimmed V and J ends, which lost 2 bases and 1 base, there was a span of 10 bases. CDR1 is MNHEY and CDR2 is SVGAGI in the germline V gene. The CDR3 consists of 15 residues. CDR3 sequence: CASSYGGGGTDTQYF. In nucleotides, the CDR3 is TGTGCCAGCAGTTACGGTGGTGGGGGCACAGATACGCAGTATTTT.

The chain is built from TRBV5-1 and TRBJ2-1; the match to TRBD1 covers 8 bases. The germline V gene has CDR1 SGHRS and CDR2 YFSETQ. The V and J ends lost 0 bases and 9 bases, in that order; junction bases with no gene match: 5. This CDR3 is 14 amino acids long. CDR3 sequence: CASSLDGRGLEQFF. CDR3 bases: TGCGCCAGCAGCTTGGACGGCAGGGGGCTTGAGCAGTTCTTC. Drawing the rest from reference TRBV5-1 and TRBJ2-1, the complete variable domain is KAGVTQTPRYLIKTRGQQVTLSCSPISGHRSVSWYQQTPGQGLQFLFEYFSETQRNKGNFPGRFSGRQFSNSRSEMNVSTLELGDSALYLCASSLDGRGLEQFFGPGTRLTVL.

A few counts support this clone. The rearrangement uses TRBV28 and TRBJ1-2; TRBD1 agrees at 7 bases. The germline V gene has CDR1 MDHEN and CDR2 SYDVKM. Trimming took 3 bases from V and 3 from J; bases not matched to a gene: 7. The CDR3 loop spans 15 amino acids. DNA for the CDR3: TGTGCCAGCAGTTTGACCCCAGGGGGTGACTATGGCTACACCTTC. Amino acid sequence: CASSLTPGGDYGYTF.

This clone was seen once. The chain uses TRBV18 and TRBJ2-3; 9 bases agree with TRBD2. Germline V gene lookup returns CDR1 KGHSH and CDR2 LQKENI. Unmatched junction bases numbered 6, after V lost 4 bases and J lost 1 base. CDR3 length: 16 amino acids. The DNA for the CDR3 is TGTGCCAGCTCACACGCAGCGGGGGGTGGCACAGATACGCAGTATTTT. Translated, it gives CASSHAAGGGTDTQYF.

This clone was found once. The chain combines TRBV28 with TRBJ1-1, with D perhaps TRBD1 (5 bases). Trimming shortened V by 2 bases and J by 7 bases, and 11 bases separated the two germline ends. The CDR3 contains 13 residues. Germline loops: CDR1 MDHEN, CDR2 SYDVKM. The CDR3 spells CASSLGPRVEAFF. CDR3 nucleotide sequence: TGTGCCAGCAGTTTAGGTCCCAGGGTTGAAGCTTTCTTT.

In nucleotides, the CDR3 is TGTGCCAGCAGCTTATATGACAGGGTATGTGAAAAACTGTTTTTT. Translated: CASSLYDRVCEKLFF. This chain connects TRBV11-3 to TRBJ1-4; TRBD1 agrees at 7 bases. This CDR3 region has 15 residues. The junction had 7 bases not matched to a gene; V was cut back by 2 bases and J by 7 bases. The germline gives CDR1 SGHNT, CDR2 YENEEA.

The V and J genes are TRBV3-1 (or the pseudogene TRBV3-2) and TRBJ1-3; 7 positions match TRBD1. The V gene's germline CDR1 is LGHDT and CDR2 YNNKEL (reference sequence). Trimming took 5 bases from V and 4 from J; bases not matched to a gene: 8. This CDR3 has 15 residues. For the CDR3, the DNA is TGTGCCAGCAGCTCTGACAGGGCGCGAGGAAACACCATATATTTT. As protein: CASSSDRARGNTIYF.

As DNA, the CDR3 is TGCGCCAGCAGCCCCTTTTTCAGGGCTTCCGATAATTCACCCCTCCACTTT. Translated: CASSPFFRASDNSPLHF. The chain couples TRBV4-1 to TRBJ1-6; perhaps TRBD1 as D (5 bases). This CDR3 comprises 17 residues. The V end was cut by 4 bases, the J end by 5 bases, with 18 bases between. Per germline, CDR1 MGHRA and CDR2 YSYEKL.

This chain joins TRBV2 and TRBJ1-2; 12 nucleotides align to TRBD1. The CDR3 is 14 amino acids. After removal of 8 bases from V and 5 bases from J, the junction contained 6 bases not matched to a gene. Germline V gene sequence: CDR1 SNHLY, CDR2 FYNNEI. The CDR3 reads CASLGQGAGYGYTF. The CDR3 nucleotides are TGTGCCAGCTTGGGACAGGGGGCAGGATATGGCTACACCTTC.

The chain employs TRBV2 and TRBJ1-2; D is uncertain. In germline, CDR1 is SNHLY, CDR2 FYNNEI. Between the trimmed V and J ends, which lost 4 bases and 1 base, there was a span of 7 bases. CDR3 size: 13 residues. The CDR3 DNA follows: TGTGCCAGCAGTGGGAGGGTTAACTATGGCTACACCTTC. It translates to CASSGRVNYGYTF. The full variable domain, completed using reference TRBV2 and TRBJ1-2, is EPEVTQTPSHQVTQMGQEVILRCVPISNHLYFYWYRQILGQKVEFLVSFYNNEISEKSEIFDDQFSVERPDGSNFTLKIRSTKLEDSAMYFCASSGRVNYGYTFGSGTRLTVV.

The chain joins TRBV5-1 to TRBJ1-3; D is undetermined. CDR1 is SGHRS and CDR2 is YFSETQ in the germline V gene. CDR3 size: 15 residues. V shed 0 bases and J shed 0 bases, with 7 bases lying between them. CDR3 coding DNA: TGCGCCAGCAGCTTGGATGGGGTCTCTGGAAACACCATATATTTT. Translation: CASSLDGVSGNTIYF.

The chain links TRBV19 to TRBJ2-2, with 7 bases lining up with TRBD1. Germline CDR1 is LNHDA and CDR2 is SQIVND (reference sequence). V was clipped by 5 bases and J by 7 bases; unmatched bases: 4. CDR3 length: 13 amino acids. CDR3 region: CASSLGGNGELFF. The CDR3 DNA sequence: TGTGCCAGTAGTCTAGGGGGCAACGGGGAGCTGTTTTTT.

The rearrangement uses TRBV28 and TRBJ2-7; 7 bases are shared with TRBD2. Looked up from germline, CDR1 is MDHEN and CDR2 is SYDVKM. After removal of 0 bases from V and 3 bases from J, the junction contained 5 bases not matched to a gene. This CDR3 region has 15 residues. Here the CDR3 reads CASSLWASGDYEQYF. For the CDR3, the DNA is TGTGCCAGCAGTTTATGGGCTAGCGGAGACTACGAGCAGTACTTC.

In this sample, this clone turned up once. The chain recombines TRBV27 with TRBJ1-1, with 8 bases lining up with TRBD1. The germline V gene encodes CDR1 MNHEY and CDR2 SMNVEV (reference sequence). This CDR3 is 18 amino acids long. V lost 3 bases, J lost 4 bases, and 16 bases stayed unmatched. CDR3 in amino acids: CASSFSYSGGDSGTEAFF. CDR3 nucleotide sequence: TGTGCCAGCAGTTTCTCATATTCAGGGGGCGATTCGGGCACTGAAGCTTTCTTT.